This entry features one T cell receptor beta chain sequence. The antigen remains undetermined. These data belong to a study of stem cell transplantation in POMP-related autoinflammatory disease. Overall study: Hypothesis: faulty thymoproteasomes impair CD8+ T-cell selection, skewing TRB repertoires.

Regarding the study as a whole: In PRAID patients, the number of distinct TRB V-J gene pairings was restricted. Across all analyzed T-cell subsets, patients with PRAID tended toward reduced diversity and increased clonality.

Here immunoSEQ multiplex PCR was the method, and the copy in TCRdb shows in-frame clones only, minus some. The sample includes 8,500 to 14,000 clones, 85% to 90% of them seen just once. The sample consisted of CD8+ T cells from PBMCs, taken before stem cell transplantation. This TCR derives from a human donor with POMP-related autoinflammation and immune dysregulation (PRAID).

CDR3: CASSLGLAGSDTQYF. DNA for the CDR3: TGTGCCAGCAGCTTAGGACTAGCGGGGTCAGATACGCAGTATTTT. The chain has TRBV11-2 and TRBJ2-3, with TRBD2 matching over 11 bases. Germline assignment: CDR1 SGHAT and CDR2 FQNNGV. The CDR3 is 15 residues long. V dropped 1 base and J dropped 4; count of bases not matched to a gene: 1. Combining the CDR3 with reference TRBV11-2 and TRBJ2-3 gives the whole variable domain EAGVAQSPRYKIIEKRQSVAFWCNPISGHATLYWYQQILGQGPKLLIQFQNNGVVDDSQLPKDRFSAERLKGVDSTLKIQPAKLEDSAVYLCASSLGLAGSDTQYFGPGTRLTVL.